This T cell receptor (beta chain) was profiled in a study of Tregs in tolerant kidney transplant recipients (dated by TCRdb to the late 2010s). General notes on the study: The transplants used related donors with nonmyeloablative bone marrow transplantation, and mixed chimerism in the human trials was transient. Before combined kidney and bone marrow transplantation, this study identified donor-specific regulatory T cells using TCRbeta sequencing and then followed those same cells after transplant. What the research found in general, with its limitations: In tolerant patients, donor-specific Tregs expanded more than Tregs overall, which suggests antigen-driven rather than nonspecific expansion. Biological reproducibility was not directly assessed, although technical replication error appeared to be minimal. The study was constrained by small patient numbers, and validation of the findings is required in larger populations and under other immunosuppression protocols. Expanding Tregs with activated donor B cells appeared to identify the most biologically relevant and donor-specific TCRbeta repertoire. Because the PCR primers were changed over time for some patients, nucleotide-level comparison could not be performed across the samples from those patients.

The label giving this sample's time point can be read as: blood sample drawn before combined kidney and bone marrow transplant. Thawed PBMCs were FACS-sorted into unstimulated Tregs (CD4+CD25+CD127-), CD4+ non-Tregs (CD4+CD25-), CD4 cells and CD8 cells. The patients were a few recipients of combined kidney and bone marrow transplants from the ITN036ST trial, and samples were available only from these trial subjects. Healthy control blood was processed to PBMCs with a Ficoll density gradient and then cryopreserved, whereas patient PBMCs were collected both before and after transplant. Genomic DNA was extracted from sorted cells with the QIAGEN DNeasy Blood and Tissue Kit for TCRbeta CDR3 sequencing. High-throughput TCRbeta CDR3 sequencing, which included PCR amplification with bias correction and internal controls, was done commercially through immunoSEQ. Per the authors' processing: Unique productive TCRbeta sequences were defined by CDR3 nucleotide sequence when primers matched and otherwise by CDR3 amino acid sequence together with Vbeta and Jbeta genes. As a correction for sorting error, sequences shared between sorted populations at a frequency ratio of 2:1 or less were discarded, and the remaining shared sequences were assigned to the higher population. A sequence counted as donor-reactive if, in CFSE-low cells, the sequence had a frequency of at least 0.01% and was expanded at least 5-fold compared with unstimulated cells. Repertoire divergence was quantified by Jensen-Shannon divergence using the top 100 TCRbeta sequences ranked by frequency. For any sample with multiple sequencing runs, sorting error was corrected in each run separately before the runs were pooled. In its TCRdb copy, this immuneACCESS table keeps in-frame sequences only and misses some clones. Where compared with another copy, unresolved V genes explain less than half of these, and the others have no known cause. V, J and clone size are those of that table, while D and trimming were read from the DNA. This sample has about 83,000 clones in its table, and 95% to 98% of those were observed once. The top ten constitute around 0.5% of the sample.

V gives up 5 bases and J gives up 5 bases, and the segment between their germline ends measures 7 bases. The CDR3 runs 12 amino acids, cysteine and phenylalanine included. This entry keeps only the CDR3 DNA: 36 bases, framed from base 1. CDR1 and CDR2, looked up from the germline V gene, are SNHLY and FYNNEI. As for this clone: The antigen it binds to is not known. Base qualities were left out, and no much larger clone turns up one base away.

This TCR derives from a human donor who received a combined kidney and bone marrow transplant. The sample in question was CD4+ T cells from blood, obtained before the transplant. The V gene is TRBV2 and the J gene is TRBJ1-3; no D gene is confidently identified. The nucleotide sequence is TGTGCCAGCAGTCCAATCAGAAACACCATATATTTT. It translates as CASSPIRNTIYF.